A selection of T cell receptor beta chains follows, all from one sample in a study of post-analysis software for immune sequencing data. TCRdb passed the PCR reads through MiXCR, listing each CDR3 protein once. This table holds over 700,000 distinct CDR3 sequences, 30% found once. The sample comprised blood. The source is a girl between 10 and 17 years old with multiple sclerosis. The CDR3 runs from the conserved cysteine through the conserved F or W. D genes are given only for firm matches. Size is stated for part of the rows, as once, few or many counts, or as a class when the clone is expanded.

j_call clone_size v_call d_call cdr3_nt cdr3_aa
TRBJ1-4 . TRBV29-1 . TGCAGCGTTGGAGGAACAACTAATGAAAAACTGTTTTTT CSVGGTTNEKLFF
TRBJ2-3 . TRBV5-1 . TGCGCCAGCAGCTTTGGGCAGCGCCCCACAGATACGCAGTATTTT CASSFGQRPTDTQYF
TRBJ2-1 . TRBV27 . TGTGCCAGCAGTTTATTACTGTTCCCCAATGAGCAGTTCTTC CASSLLLFPNEQFF
TRBJ2-3 few TRBV4-2 . TGCGCCAGCAGCCAAGAGTTTGATGCTGGCACAGATACGCAGTATTTT CASSQEFDAGTDTQYF
TRBJ2-1 many TRBV7-9 . TGTGCCAGCAGCTTAGACGGGGCGACGAATGAGCAGTTCTTC CASSLDGATNEQFF
TRBJ1-5 . TRBV6-2/TRBV6-3 TRBD1 TGTGCCAGCTCCTCCCAGCGAGGGGGCCAGCCCCAGCATTTT CASSSQRGGQPQHF
TRBJ2-7 . TRBV7-2 TRBD2 TGTGCCAGCAGCTTAAGCGGGAGAGACAGCTACGAGCAGTGCTTC CASSLSGRDSYEQCF
TRBJ2-5 . TRBV4-3 . TGCGCCAGCAGCCAAGGAGAGGCTCACGAGACCCAGTACTTC CASSQGEAHETQYF
TRBJ2-7 few TRBV4-3 . TGCGCCAGCAGCGCCCGATACCGGGACGGAGAATACGAGCAGTACTTC CASSARYRDGEYEQYF
TRBJ2-6 few TRBV5-6 . TGTGCCAGCAGCTACGGGCCGTCGTGGTCTGGGGCCAACGTCCTGACTTTC CASSYGPSWSGANVLTF
TRBJ1-5 . TRBV9 . TGTGCCAGCAGCGTAACAGGGTGGGATCAGCCCCAGCATTTT CASSVTGWDQPQHF
TRBJ2-7 . TRBV11-2 . TGTGCCAGCAGCTTATTCGGACAAACCTACGAGCAGTACTTC CASSLFGQTYEQYF
TRBJ2-7 . TRBV7-9 . TGTGCCAGCAGCTCATCGCAGGGTGTGGGAAGATACGAGCAGTACTTC CASSSSQGVGRYEQYF
TRBJ2-3 . TRBV20-1 . TGCAGTGCTAGAGACGACTTACAGGACGGCGCTAGCACAGATACGCAGTATTTT CSARDDLQDGASTDTQYF
TRBJ2-3 . TRBV5-4 TRBD2 TGTGCCAGCAGCCTAGGGGACTACTCAAACACAGATACGCAGTATTTT CASSLGDYSNTDTQYF
TRBJ2-7 few TRBV9 TRBD1 TGTGCCAGCAGCGCGGAGGGACAGGCCTCCTACGAGCAGTACTTC CASSAEGQASYEQYF
TRBJ2-7 . TRBV29-1 TRBD1 TGCAGCGTTGTCGGGACAGTGTCTCGATACGAGCAGTACTTC CSVVGTVSRYEQYF
TRBJ2-5 . TRBV27 . TGTGCCACCCAGTCGGCGGGACTGCGTAACGTCCAAGAGACCCAGTACTTC CATQSAGLRNVQETQYF
TRBJ1-5 . TRBV6-5 TRBD1 TGTGCCAGCAGTTACTCAAAGGGGGCGGGCCAGCCCCAGCATTTT CASSYSKGAGQPQHF
TRBJ1-2 few TRBV7-2 TRBD1 TGTGCCAGCAGCCGGGACAGGGCAACAGCTAACTATGGCTACACCTTC CASSRDRATANYGYTF
TRBJ2-3 . TRBV10-3 . TGTGCCATCAAAGACCTGTCGAGGGCGCAGTATTTT CAIKDLSRAQYF
TRBJ1-5 . TRBV28 TRBD1 TGTGCCAGCAAGGGGGCAGGTCAGCCCCAGCATTTT CASKGAGQPQHF
TRBJ2-7 . TRBV12-3/TRBV12-4 . TGTGCCAGCGGTTTATCAGGGCGGGTAGAGGGCTACGAGCAGTACTTC CASGLSGRVEGYEQYF
TRBJ2-5 . TRBV28 TRBD1 TGTGCCAGCAAAAAAACAGGGGTACGGGAGACCCAGTACTTC CASKKTGVRETQYF
TRBJ2-3 . TRBV5-1 TRBD2 TGCGCCAGCAGCTTGCGTTTCAGCGGGGGGCGCACAGATACGCAGTATTTT CASSLRFSGGRTDTQYF
TRBJ2-1 few TRBV7-9 . TGTGCCAGCACGACATCTTCCTACAATGAGCAGTTCTTC CASTTSSYNEQFF
TRBJ2-1 few TRBV4-1 . TGCGCCAGCAGCCAAAACTCCATACCCTACAATGAGCAGTTCTTC CASSQNSIPYNEQFF
TRBJ1-3 few TRBV20-1 . TGCAGTGCTAAGCCCGCCGGGGGAATACCCTCTGGAAACACCATATATTTT CSAKPAGGIPSGNTIYF
TRBJ1-1 . TRBV2 . TGTGCCAGCAGTGAAGTACTGATCGGCACTGAAGCTTTCTTT CASSEVLIGTEAFF
TRBJ1-1 once TRBV9 . TGTGCCAGCAGCGGGGAAGCATCGGGACGTGGAGGACACGTGAACACTGAAGCTTTCTTT CASSGEASGRGGHVNTEAFF
TRBJ2-5 . TRBV7-9 TRBD2 TGTGCCAGCAGTTGGACTAGCGGAAAAGAGACCCAGTACTTC CASSWTSGKETQYF
TRBJ2-5 few TRBV12-3/TRBV12-4 . TGTGCCAGCAGTTTTAGGGCCTGTCGGGAGTACTTC CASSFRACREYF
TRBJ1-4 few TRBV4-3 TRBD1 TGCGCCAGCAGCCAACCAGCAGGGGGTAACGAAAAACTGTTTTTT CASSQPAGGNEKLFF
TRBJ2-7 few TRBV10-2 TRBD1 TGCGCCAGCAGTTGGGACAGGGGCATCTCCTACGAGCAGTACTTC CASSWDRGISYEQYF
TRBJ1-4 . TRBV5-1 TRBD1 TGCGCCAGCAGCGGACCTGCCCCAGGACAGGCGAACGAAAAACTGTTTTTT CASSGPAPGQANEKLFF
TRBJ2-6 many TRBV20-1 . TGCAGTGCACTCCTTACGGTCCGCTCTGGGGCCAACGTCCTGACTTTC CSALLTVRSGANVLTF